The 28 T cell receptor beta chains given below trace back to one sample, sequenced in a study of blood T cells in healthy people across ages. Primers used in a second PCR of about 6 to 11 cycles were a sample-barcoded 5' primer and a J-beta primer mix. TCRdb itself ran the 5' RACE reads through MiXCR, one entry per CDR3 protein. The sample records roughly 1.4 million distinct CDR3 sequences, approximately 59% being singletons. The sample comprised blood. These receptors were obtained from a man between 18 and 35 years old in good health.

Comment on this clonotype: The germline gene is not matched at one end of the junction; a read error may be the cause. The chain employs TRBV7-7 and TRBJ2-1; 7 positions agree with TRBD1. The CDR3 runs to 15 residues. Germline lookup yields CDR1 SSHAT and CDR2 FNYEAQ (reference sequence). Here the CDR3 DNA reads TGTGCTAGCAGCTTAGGGACAGCCATCCACAATGAGCAGTTCTTC. Translation gives CASSLGTAIHNEQFF.

J is TRBJ1-4 and V is TRBV5-1; D is possibly TRBD1 (6 bases). CDR3 size: 14 residues. Between the trimmed V and J ends, which lost 4 bases and 3 bases, there was a span of 10 bases. Per the germline V gene, CDR1 is SGHRS and CDR2 is YFSETQ. The CDR3 region is CASSVTGANEKLFF. DNA of the CDR3: TGCGCCAGCAGCGTGACAGGTGCTAATGAAAAACTGTTTTTT.

The V call is TRBV4-1, the J call TRBJ1-2; 8 bases match TRBD1. The junction had 8 bases not matched to a gene; V was cut back by 0 bases and J by 8 bases. This CDR3 is 15 amino acids long. The germline gives CDR1 MGHRA, CDR2 YSYEKL. The CDR3 spells CASSQDPVDRGGYTF. The CDR3 DNA follows: TGCGCCAGCAGCCAAGACCCGGTCGACAGGGGAGGCTACACCTTC.

The chain employs TRBV6-1 and TRBJ1-5; D is unresolved. Germline V gene data show CDR1 as MNHNS and CDR2 as SASEGT. CDR3 length equals 15 residues. V was cut by 2 bases and J by 0 bases, with 8 bases left in between. The CDR3 DNA reads as TGTGCCAGCAGTGAAATTTGGGCTAGCAATCAGCCCCAGCATTTT. Its protein product is CASSEIWASNQPQHF.

The gene calls are TRBV27 and TRBJ2-1; TRBD2 is a possible D gene (5 bases). With 3 bases removed from V and 2 bases from J, the gap between germline ends came to 11 bases. The CDR3 is 15 amino acids. CDR1 MNHEY and CDR2 SMNVEV come from the germline V gene (reference sequence). CDR3 coding DNA: TGTGCCAGCAGTTTCCTGGCTAGCCCCTACAATGAGCAGTTCTTC. As protein: CASSFLASPYNEQFF.

This clonotype showed up just once. The chain couples TRBV15 to TRBJ2-2, with 7 bases identical to TRBD1. The germline gives CDR1 LNHNV, CDR2 YYDKDF (reference sequence). This CDR3 is built from 14 residues. V shed 4 bases and J 5 bases; nucleotides not matched to a gene: 4. CDR3 coding DNA: TGTGCCACCAGCAACGACAGGGTTACCGGGGAGCTGTTTTTT. Protein: CATSNDRVTGELFF.

The V gene is TRBV7-9, the J gene TRBJ2-3, with a weak D call TRBD2 (6 bases). Trimming removed 4 bases from V and 2 bases from J, with 16 bases in between. CDR3 length equals 16 residues. Germline loops: CDR1 SEHNR, CDR2 FQNEAQ (reference sequence). The CDR3 region has the DNA TGTGCCAGCAGCTGGCTCGCCGCGGGGACCACAGATACGCAGTATTTT. It encodes CASSWLAAGTTDTQYF.

Only a few counts were recorded for this clonotype. The CDR3 DNA follows: TGCGCCAGCAGCGTGTCCGGGACAGGGGACTACGAGCAGTACTTC. Amino acid sequence: CASSVSGTGDYEQYF. This chain links TRBV5-1 with TRBJ2-7; 10 bases line up with TRBD1. The CDR3 contains 15 residues. Germline trimming cut 4 bases from V and 3 bases from J; bases unmatched to any gene: 7. Germline assignment: CDR1 SGHRS and CDR2 YFSETQ.

The V and J genes are TRBV10-3 and TRBJ1-1; D is unresolved. Looked up from germline, CDR1 is ENHRY and CDR2 is SYGVKD. The CDR3 contains 13 residues. The V gene lost 9 bases and the J gene lost 1 base, with 12 bases spanning the gap. As DNA, the CDR3 is TGTGCCATTCAAGTCGGTCCGAACACTGAAGCTTTCTTT. Protein product: CAIQVGPNTEAFF.

This clonotype has just a few counts. The chain uses TRBV2 and TRBJ2-5, with D unresolved. Germline V lookup: CDR1 SNHLY, CDR2 FYNNEI. Trimming pared 1 base from V and 0 bases from J, leaving 6 bases between. CDR3 length equals 14 residues. The CDR3 nucleotides read TGTGCCAGCAGTGAAGGCGGAAACCAAGAGACCCAGTACTTC. Its translation is CASSEGGNQETQYF.

The chain uses TRBV6-1 and TRBJ2-6, with D unclear. Germline-derived CDR1 and CDR2 are MNHNS and SASEGT. There are 13 residues in the CDR3. V was shortened by 10 bases and J by 4 bases, with 11 bases between the two germline ends. The DNA for the CDR3 is TGTGCCACCATCTTAAGAGGGGCCAACGTCCTGACTTTC. Its protein is CATILRGANVLTF.

This chain links TRBV6-6 with TRBJ1-5; a possible D gene is TRBD1 (5 bases). V lost 2 bases and J 1 base, leaving 9 bases between the germline ends. Germline CDR1 is MNHNY and CDR2 is SVGAGI (reference sequence). The CDR3 runs to 15 residues. The CDR3 bases are TGTGCCAGCAGTTACAGGGGCATGAGCAATCAGCCCCAGCATTTT. Translating it yields CASSYRGMSNQPQHF.

This clonotype occurred a few times. V usage is TRBV6-6 and J usage is TRBJ2-3; D is unclear. Germline-derived CDR1 and CDR2 are MNHNY and SVGAGI (reference sequence). The CDR3 is 12 amino acids. Trimming shortened V by 6 bases and J by 2 bases, and 6 bases separated the two germline ends. The CDR3 DNA follows: TGTGCCAGCAGGTCAAACACAGATACGCAGTATTTT. Translation gives CASRSNTDTQYF.

This clonotype was recorded many times. This rearrangement joins TRBV12-3 or TRBV12-4 to TRBJ1-2; D possibly corresponds to TRBD1 (6 bases). The ends were cut back, 6 bases at V and 6 bases at J, with 11 bases in the middle. The CDR3 has 12 residues. The CDR3 region has the DNA TGTGCCAGCAGGGGACAAGGTGATGGCTACACCTTC. Its translation is CASRGQGDGYTF.

The gene calls are TRBV5-5 and TRBJ2-5; D may be TRBD1 (5 bases). V was cut by 3 bases and J by 10 bases, with 10 bases left in between. The CDR3 runs to 11 residues. The V gene's germline CDR1 is SGHKS and CDR2 YYEKEE (reference sequence). The CDR3 spells CASSSSRVQYF. As DNA, the CDR3 is TGTGCCAGCAGCTCGTCCAGGGTCCAGTACTTC.

CDR3 bases: TGCGCCAGCAGCCAAGATTACAGCGGGGGCCGTTATAATGAGCAGTTCTTC. Translation: CASSQDYSGGRYNEQFF. The chain uses TRBV4-3 and TRBJ2-1; 8 bases are a match to TRBD2. The CDR3 has 17 residues. With 0 bases clipped from V and 7 bases from J, the junction kept 11 bases outside the gene matches. Germline assignment: CDR1 LGHNA and CDR2 YSLEER.

About this clonotype: The junction differs from germline at one of its ends, possibly a read error. The J gene is TRBJ2-7, the V gene TRBV7-8, with a tentative D call TRBD2 (7 bases). The J call is in doubt because the DNA end fits TRBJ2-5 better. CDR1 and CDR2 from the germline V gene are SGHVS and FQNEAQ. The CDR3 contains 15 residues. CDR3: CAGSPSSGAGATQYF. CDR3 in DNA: TGTGCCGGCAGTCCGTCATCAGGGGCGGGAGCGACCCAGTACTTC.

V gene TRBV5-5 combines with J gene TRBJ2-5; D possibly corresponds to TRBD1 (6 bases). Germline V gene lookup returns CDR1 SGHKS and CDR2 YYEKEE (reference sequence). The CDR3 consists of 16 residues. V was trimmed by 1 base and J by 1 base, leaving 14 bases between them. The CDR3, as DNA: TGTGCCAGCAGCTTGATACCTGACAGGTCCCAAGAGACCCAGTACTTC. It encodes CASSLIPDRSQETQYF. Based on the CDR3 plus reference TRBV5-5 and TRBJ2-5, the full variable domain is DAGVTQSPTHLIKTRGQQVTLRCSPISGHKSVSWYQQVLGQGPQFIFQYYEKEERGRGNFPDRFSARQFPNYSSELNVNALLLGDSALYLCASSLIPDRSQETQYFGPGTRLLVL.

V is TRBV7-6 and J is TRBJ2-7; 9 bases are shared with TRBD1. The CDR3 extends over 15 amino acids. CDR1 and CDR2 (germline): SGHVS, FNYEAQ. With 1 base clipped from V and 0 bases from J, the junction kept 1 base outside the gene matches. In nucleotides, the CDR3 is TGTGCCAGCAGCTTAGACAGGGGGCTCTCCTACGAGCAGTACTTC. It is translated as CASSLDRGLSYEQYF.

This clonotype was seen only a few times. The CDR3 here is CASSYPGTSGSGEQFF. The CDR3 bases are TGTGCCAGCAGCTATCCCGGGACTAGCGGGAGTGGAGAGCAGTTCTTC. This rearrangement joins TRBV11-2 to TRBJ2-1, with 14 bases that match TRBD2. CDR1 and CDR2 (germline): SGHAT, FQNNGV. The CDR3 spans 16 residues. Trimming cost V 4 bases and J 10 bases; bases outside gene matches: 9.

In its sample, this clonotype was seen a few times. The chain carries TRBV20-1 and TRBJ2-3; TRBD2 might be the D (5 bases). The germline V gene has CDR1 DFQATT and CDR2 SNEGSKA (reference sequence). Between the trimmed V and J ends, which lost 5 bases and 0 bases, there was a span of 9 bases. The CDR3 has 13 amino acids. In DNA, the CDR3 is TGCAGTGCTCCAACTAGAAGCACAGATACGCAGTATTTT. It codes for CSAPTRSTDTQYF.

The rearrangement joins TRBV7-2 to TRBJ2-7, with D maybe TRBD1 (5 bases). The V end lost 5 bases, the J end lost 0 bases, and 11 bases lay between the germline ends. Germline V gene lookup returns CDR1 SGHTA and CDR2 FQGNSA. CDR3 length: 14 amino acids. The CDR3 DNA sequence: TGTGCCAGCAGCCCCGGACACAGCTCCTACGAGCAGTACTTC. It specifies CASSPGHSSYEQYF.

This chain connects TRBV12-3 or TRBV12-4 to TRBJ2-6; D uncertain. The V gene lost 5 bases and the J gene lost 0 bases, with 14 bases spanning the gap. The length of the CDR3 is 17 residues. For the CDR3, the DNA is TGTGCCAGCAGTGGGCACAGCGTCCTCTCTGGGGCCAACGTCCTGACTTTC. Its protein is CASSGHSVLSGANVLTF.

V is TRBV3-1 and J is TRBJ1-2; TRBD1 matches at 12 bases. This CDR3 spans 15 amino acids. V lost 3 bases to trimming and J lost 8 bases; unmatched junction nucleotides: 7. CDR1 is LGHDT and CDR2 is YNNKEL in the germline V gene (reference sequence). The CDR3, as DNA: TGTGCCAGCAGCCAGACCGGGACAGGGGGCCAGGGCTACACCTTC. Its translation: CASSQTGTGGQGYTF.

The chain carries TRBV7-9 and TRBJ2-3, with 15 bases matching TRBD2. Germline V gene sequence: CDR1 SEHNR, CDR2 FQNEAQ (reference sequence). The junction had 12 bases not matched to a gene; V was cut back by 5 bases and J by 6 bases. The CDR3 contains 18 residues. CDR3 sequence (DNA): TGTGCCAGCAGCCCCGACTGGGGACTAGCGGGAGGATTGGATACGCAGTATTTT. This encodes CASSPDWGLAGGLDTQYF.

This clonotype was seen more than once but under ten times. This rearrangement joins TRBV4-1 to TRBJ2-7; 7 nucleotides match TRBD2. The CDR3 runs to 16 residues. The V segment lost 1 base and the J segment 0 bases; nucleotides outside the gene matches: 6. The germline gives CDR1 MGHRA, CDR2 YSYEKL. CDR3 sequence reads: CASSQGVGGSSYEQYF. CDR3 bases: TGCGCCAGCAGCCAAGGGGTCGGCGGGAGCTCCTACGAGCAGTACTTC.

The CDR3 DNA reads as TGTGCCAGCATGGTCGGAAGGGCATTGGATGAGCAGTTCTTC. The encoded protein is CASMVGRALDEQFF. The V call is TRBV27, the J call TRBJ2-1; D is unresolved. Germline CDR1 is MNHEY and CDR2 is SMNVEV (reference sequence). V gave up 7 bases and J gave up 8 bases, with 18 bases separating them. This CDR3 has 14 residues.

The rearrangement uses TRBV11-2 and TRBJ2-6, with unresolved D. This CDR3 contains 18 residues. Trimming took off 0 bases at V and 1 base at J, with 13 bases between the two ends. CDR1 is SGHAT and CDR2 is FQNNGV in the germline V gene. This chain's CDR3 is CASSLDLHRPSGANVLTF. CDR3 DNA sequence: TGTGCCAGCAGCTTAGATTTGCACAGACCATCTGGGGCCAACGTCCTGACTTTC. The variable domain in full, with the rest retrieved from reference TRBV11-2 and TRBJ2-6, is EAGVAQSPRYKIIEKRQSVAFWCNPISGHATLYWYQQILGQGPKLLIQFQNNGVVDDSQLPKDRFSAERLKGVDSTLKIQPAKLEDSAVYLCASSLDLHRPSGANVLTFGAGSRLTVL.